The clone carrying this T cell receptor beta chain appeared a few times. CDR3 size: 14 residues. V lost 5 bases to trimming and J lost 7 bases; unmatched junction nucleotides: 10. Per the germline V gene, CDR1 is MDHEN and CDR2 is SYDVKM. Sequenced by immunoSEQ multiplex PCR; TCRdb stores in-frame clones only, minus some. The profile shows about 170,000 clones, 70% to 80% of them singletons. The data derive from a study of blood T cell repertoires in COVID-19. About the research overall: Cohort 3 donors counted as recovered after two negative PCRs, clearance, or resolved symptoms.

The J gene is TRBJ2-7, the V gene TRBV28; 8 positions match TRBD1. Material: PBMCs or T cells enriched from blood (not recorded which). The TCR sequence derives from a woman in her 70s in a cohort exposed to, infected with or recovered from COVID-19 (not recorded which). The CDR3 loop reads CASSPPTGVREQYF. The CDR3 nucleotides read TGTGCCAGCAGTCCCCCGACAGGGGTGAGGGAGCAGTACTTC. The full variable domain, with the rest looked up from reference TRBV28 and TRBJ2-7, is DVKVTQSSRYLVKRTGEKVFLECVQDMDHENMFWYRQDPGLGLRLIYFSYDVKMKEKGDIPEGYSVSREKKERFSLILESASTNQTSMYLCASSPPTGVREQYFGPGTRLTVT.